The present TCR beta chain was sequenced within a study of shared clonotypes between healthy human individuals. Study results and limitations: Only blood was sampled, and tissue TCR repertoires likely differ from blood ones. Few donors limited the genetic and exposure-history diversity represented.

Donation came from healthy HIV-negative adults that had no recent acute infections or vaccinations. Genomic DNA from each subset was divided evenly over several immunoSEQ plates. Clones were sequenced by immunoSEQ multiplex PCR, and TCRdb holds only the in-frame ones, with some missing. The sample consists of about 490,000 clones, 65% to 85% of them appearing once. V was pared by 2 bases and J by 1 base, with 7 bases of the junction left unmatched. The germline CDR1 and CDR2 sequences are SGHTA and FQGNSA. The CDR3 consists of 16 residues. On this clone itself: The antigen is undetermined.

This TCR was recovered from a woman between 40 and 50 years old in good health. Some clones in this sample may be carry-over from other donors' samples. The chain couples TRBV7-2 to TRBJ1-1; 7 nucleotides match TRBD1. The source material was PBMCs. The CDR3 sequence is CASSLRGQGRNTEAFF. Written as DNA, the CDR3 is TGTGCCAGCAGCTTAAGGGGGCAGGGTCGGAACACTGAAGCTTTCTTT.